The 5 T cell receptor beta chains given below trace back to one sample, sequenced in a study of T cells in Graves' hyperthyroidism and ophthalmopathy. The source material, RNA transcripts, was used to amplify TCR beta CDR3 regions. TCR CDR3 underwent first-round RT-PCR with the HTBI primer set. TCRdb reprocessed the multiplex PCR reads with MiXCR, giving one entry per CDR3 protein. This sample yields roughly 380,000 distinct CDR3 sequences, of which about a sixth are seen a single time; 15% belongs to the top ten. The sequencing input was blood. These receptors were taken from a woman in her forties with Graves' ophthalmopathy.

J is TRBJ1-2 and V is TRBV5-1; a possible D gene is TRBD1 (5 bases). V shed 0 bases and J shed 1 base, with 10 bases lying between them. The CDR3 is made up of 15 amino acids. From germline, CDR1 is SGHRS and CDR2 YFSETQ. As DNA, the CDR3 is TGCGCCAGCAGCTTGGCCATGGGGGGTAACTATGGCTACACCTTC. Amino acids: CASSLAMGGNYGYTF.

This clonotype was seen many times. This chain joins TRBV12-5 and TRBJ1-1, with no clear D. The CDR3 extends over 15 amino acids. Germline assignment: CDR1 LGHNT and CDR2 FRNRAP. V gave up 0 bases and J gave up 1 base, with 9 bases separating them. The CDR3 loop reads CASGLVIHQNTEAFF. CDR3 coding DNA: TGTGCTAGTGGTTTGGTAATTCACCAGAACACTGAAGCTTTCTTT.

At least ten counts were recorded for this clonotype. J is TRBJ2-4 and V is TRBV29-1, with unresolved D. Deletions cut 1 base from V and 0 bases from J, with 4 bases between. This CDR3 comprises 13 residues. CDR1 and CDR2 from the germline V gene are SQVTM and ANQGSEA. DNA for the CDR3: TGCAGCGTTGAAGGCCTAGCCAAAAACATTCAGTACTTC. Its translation is CSVEGLAKNIQYF.

This clonotype came up many times. J is TRBJ2-2 and V is TRBV6-5; a weak D match, TRBD2 (6 bases). Trimming pared 9 bases from V and 6 bases from J, leaving 17 bases between. The CDR3 spans 14 residues. Germline assignment: CDR1 MNHEY and CDR2 SVGAGI. The CDR3 loop is CASTVSGVPGELFF. In nucleotides, the CDR3 is TGTGCCAGTACGGTTTCGGGGGTTCCCGGGGAGCTGTTTTTT.

The rearrangement joins TRBV19 to TRBJ2-7; 8 bases match TRBD1. This CDR3 has 15 residues. Unmatched junction bases numbered 6, after V lost 3 bases and J lost 2 bases. CDR1 is LNHDA, CDR2 SQIVND, per germline (reference sequence). As DNA, the CDR3 is TGTGCCAGTAGTATCGGGACAGGCCAGACCTACGAGCAGTACTTC. This encodes CASSIGTGQTYEQYF.